Below, one TCR beta chain is given with its context. This sample is part of a study of shared clonotypes between healthy human individuals. Using immunoSEQ multiplex PCR, the repertoire was profiled, and TCRdb retains in-frame clones only, with some absent. The sample lists around 2.3 million clones, around 95% occurring once. This sequence originates from a man aged 18-30 years in good health. Sequenced: naive CD4+ T cells sorted from blood. Sample subset: CD45RA+ positively selected.

The CDR3 sequence: CSVEELGGQETQYF. DNA of the CDR3: TGCAGCGTTGAAGAATTAGGGGGGCAAGAGACCCAGTACTTC. This chain links TRBV29-1 with TRBJ2-5; D is perhaps TRBD1 or TRBD2 (6 bases each). Germline values: CDR1 SQVTM, CDR2 ANQGSEA. Trimming removed 0 bases from V and 2 bases from J, with 10 bases in between. The CDR3 is made up of 14 amino acids.